This note documents a single TCR beta chain sequence. CDR3 length: 13 residues. Trimming removed 4 bases at V and 1 base at J, with 7 bases between. Germline CDR1 and CDR2: SEHNR and FQNEAQ (reference sequence). The data were taken from a study of T cells after somatic rescue of genetic block. Profiling relied on immunoSEQ multiplex PCR, and the TCRdb table lists in-frame clones only, not all of them. This repertoire shows about 110,000 clones, about 89% found once; its top ten account for about 1.5%. The sample was peripheral blood mononuclear cells (PBMCs). This chain uses TRBV7-9 with TRBJ1-1; unclear D gene. The origin of this receptor is a woman aged 18-29 years. The CDR3 loop is CASSSPGNTEAFF. CDR3 in DNA: TGTGCCAGCAGCTCCCCCGGGAACACTGAAGCTTTCTTT. The whole variable domain, remainder taken from reference TRBV7-9 and TRBJ1-1, is DTGVSQNPRHKITKRGQNVTFRCDPISEHNRLYWYRQTLGQGPEFLTYFQNEAQLEKSRLLSDRFSAERPKGSFSTLEIQRTEQGDSAMYLCASSSPGNTEAFFGQGTRLTVV.